A selection of T cell receptor beta chains follows, all from one sample in a study of regulatory T cells in long-lasting Graves disease. TCRdb called the multiplex PCR reads again in MiXCR, with one record for every CDR3 protein. The sample records 390,000 or so distinct CDR3 sequences, roughly 25% being singletons. Specimen: peripheral blood mononuclear cells (PBMCs), collected when the disease was refractory, from a patient treated with antithyroid drugs. Receptors originate from a woman between 40 and 50 years old with Graves disease. Both conserved end residues are part of each CDR3. D genes are given only for firm matches. Not all rows give a size; the values are once, few, many and, for expanded clones, a class.

>TRBJ2-7|TRBV3-1|-|-
CASSQASGSYEQYF
TGTGCCAGCAGCCAAGCATCCGGCAGCTACGAGCAGTACTTC
>TRBJ2-5|TRBV2|many|-
CASSEGAETQYF
TGTGCCAGCAGTGAGGGTGCAGAGACCCAGTACTTC
>TRBJ1-1|TRBV18|-|-
CASFINTEAFF
TGTGCCAGCTTCATCAACACTGAAGCTTTCTTT
>TRBJ2-7|TRBV7-3|few|TRBD2
CASSSYRAGGYEQYF
TGTGCCAGCAGCTCGTACCGAGCGGGAGGATACGAGCAGTACTTC
>TRBJ1-2|TRBV29-1|-|TRBD1
CSVYGQGDWYGYTF
TGCAGCGTTTACGGACAGGGAGATTGGTATGGCTACACCTTC
>TRBJ2-7|TRBV20-1|-|-
CSAEAGSREQYF
TGCAGTGCTGAAGCGGGCTCCCGCGAGCAGTACTTC
>TRBJ2-1|TRBV9|many|-
CASSLSGHELGEQFF
TGTGCCAGCAGCTTATCGGGACATGAATTAGGTGAGCAGTTCTTC
>TRBJ2-2|TRBV28|few|-
CASTRDASFSGELFF
TGTGCCAGCACCAGGGACGCCAGTTTTTCCGGGGAGCTGTTTTTT
>TRBJ2-7|TRBV7-9|-|TRBD1
CASSTSGTGDREQYF
TGTGCCAGCAGCACGTCCGGGACAGGAGATCGCGAGCAGTACTTC
>TRBJ2-3|TRBV29-1|-|-
CSVELTLSDTQYF
TGCAGCGTTGAATTGACCCTCTCAGATACGCAGTATTTT
>TRBJ2-5|TRBV30|once|-
CAWSVQRGAGGTQYF
TGTGCCTGGAGTGTACAGCGAGGGGCGGGTGGGACCCAGTACTTC
>TRBJ2-5|TRBV27|many|-
CATIRDRGQEETQYF
TGTGCCACCATACGGGACCGAGGGCAGGAAGAGACCCAGTACTTC
>TRBJ2-1|TRBV7-8|once|-
CASSSYQDDEQFF
TGTGCCAGCAGCTCGTATCAGGACGATGAGCAGTTCTTC
>TRBJ1-1|TRBV20-1|many|TRBD1
CSARGDRRRDTEAFF
TGCAGTGCTAGAGGGGACAGGCGGCGAGACACTGAAGCTTTCTTT
>TRBJ1-1|TRBV3-1|few|-
CASSQDPLGYTEAFF
TGTGCCAGCAGCCAAGATCCCCTGGGTTACACTGAAGCTTTCTTT
>TRBJ2-6|TRBV29-1|few|TRBD2
CSVAPLGGGVYGANVLTF
TGCAGCGTTGCCCCCCTGGGGGGGGGGGTTTATGGGGCCAACGTCCTGACTTTC
>TRBJ2-2|TRBV7-6|few|TRBD2
CASSPRTSGKANTGELFF
TGTGCCAGCAGCCCCCGGACTAGCGGGAAAGCGAACACCGGGGAGCTGTTTTTT
>TRBJ2-6|TRBV19|-|TRBD1
CASSTQGAQYYGANVLTF
TGTGCCAGTAGTACACAGGGGGCGCAGTACTACGGGGCCAACGTCCTGACTTTC
>TRBJ2-7|TRBV5-1|-|TRBD2
CASSLTSGTPYEQYF
TGCGCCAGCAGCCTGACTAGCGGGACCCCCTACGAGCAGTACTTC
>TRBJ2-2|TRBV28|-|TRBD1
CASSSRDRGKTGELFF
TGTGCCAGCAGTTCGCGGGACAGGGGGAAAACCGGGGAGCTGTTTTTT
>TRBJ2-5|TRBV20-1|-|TRBD2
CSAELGTSAQETQYF
TGCAGTGCCGAGCTGGGGACTAGCGCACAAGAGACCCAGTACTTC
>TRBJ2-7|TRBV28|many|TRBD2
CASSFGGSHTYEQYF
TGTGCCAGCAGTTTTGGCGGGAGCCATACCTACGAGCAGTACTTC
>TRBJ1-5|TRBV6-1|few|-
CASSDYVKPQHF
TGTGCCAGCAGTGACTACGTGAAGCCCCAGCATTTT
>TRBJ1-4|TRBV5-5|many|-
CASSIQAATNEKLFF
TGTGCCAGCAGCATTCAAGCCGCAACTAATGAAAAACTGTTTTTT
>TRBJ1-5|TRBV19|few|TRBD1
CASSPTGTGDHQPQHF
TGTGCCAGTAGTCCCACCGGGACAGGGGATCATCAGCCCCAGCATTTT
>TRBJ1-5|TRBV12-3/TRBV12-4|many|TRBD1
CASRLQGGQPQHF
TGTGCCAGCAGGTTACAGGGGGGTCAGCCCCAGCATTTT
>TRBJ1-5|TRBV18|-|-
CASSPPPGRSSQPQHF
TGTGCCAGCTCACCACCCCCCGGTCGCAGCAGTCAGCCCCAGCATTTT
>TRBJ2-7|TRBV10-3|-|TRBD1
CAISGLLRDSYEQYF
TGTGCCATCAGTGGCCTACTCCGGGACAGCTACGAGCAGTACTTC